Below, one T cell receptor beta chain is given with its context. Other nucleotide sequences in the sample specify the same CDR3. TCRdb's table, derived via immunoSEQ multiplex PCR, lists solely in-frame clones and lacks some. The repertoire holds fewer than 250,000 clones, about 90% seen once, with more than 0.8% in the top ten. Deletions cut 5 bases from V and 4 bases from J, with 12 bases between. The CDR3 has 13 residues. Per germline, CDR1 MNHEY and CDR2 SVGAGI. These data are taken from a study of blood T cell repertoires in COVID-19. The TCR comes from a man younger than 40 with COVID-19, enrolled during active disease. The specimen was peripheral blood. The chain links TRBV6-5 to TRBJ2-7; tentative D call: TRBD2 (6 bases). The CDR3 protein is CASSRDRGYEQYF. Written as DNA, the CDR3 is TGTGCCAGCAGTAGGGATCGGGGGTACGAGCAGTACTTC.